Listed below are T cell receptor beta chains from one sample, sequenced in a study of T cell responses to AZD1222 COVID-19 vaccine. The data were produced by immunoSEQ multiplex PCR, yet TCRdb's version contains in-frame clones alone and is incomplete. The sample has about 170,000 clones; roughly 92% are singletons. Here the sequenced sample was peripheral blood, taken on day 0 of AZD1222 vaccination. All receptors derive from an adult in good health. The CDR3 runs from the conserved cysteine through the conserved F or W. The order of the fields is J gene, V gene, D gene, CDR3 protein, CDR3 DNA. D genes are given only for firm matches.

TRBJ2-7 | TRBV5-1 | NA | CASSLTDSRAYEQYF | TGCGCCAGCAGCTTGACGGACAGTCGAGCCTACGAGCAGTACTTC
TRBJ1-5 | TRBV25-1 | NA | CASRGPLSNQPQHF | TGTGCCAGCAGGGGTCCACTTAGCAATCAGCCCCAGCATTTT
TRBJ1-2 | TRBV21-1 | NA | CASSKAGGSNYGYTF | TGTGCCAGCAGCAAAGCAGGTGGGTCTAACTATGGCTACACCTTC
TRBJ1-5 | TRBV12-3/TRBV12-4 | NA | CASSYNNQPQHF | TGTGCCAGCAGCTATAATAATCAGCCCCAGCATTTT
TRBJ1-5 | TRBV19 | NA | CASGGMLSNQPQHF | TGTGCCAGTGGGGGGATGTTGAGCAATCAGCCCCAGCATTTT
TRBJ2-5 | TRBV6-5 | TRBD2 | CASSYSNSGETQYF | TGTGCCAGCAGTTACTCGAATAGCGGGGAGACCCAGTACTTC
TRBJ2-7 | TRBV11-2 | TRBD2 | CASSFGLAGGEQYF | TGTGCCAGCAGCTTTGGACTAGCGGGAGGCGAGCAGTACTTC
TRBJ2-7 | TRBV6-1 | NA | CASSEADPYEQYF | TGTGCCAGCAGTGAAGCGGATCCGTACGAGCAGTACTTC
TRBJ2-3 | TRBV5-1 | NA | CASSPPGDTQYF | TGCGCCAGCAGCCCTCCGGGGGATACGCAGTATTTT
TRBJ2-2 | TRBV5-1 | NA | CASSRQGGFANTGELFF | TGCGCCAGCAGCCGGCAGGGAGGATTCGCGAACACCGGGGAGCTGTTTTTT